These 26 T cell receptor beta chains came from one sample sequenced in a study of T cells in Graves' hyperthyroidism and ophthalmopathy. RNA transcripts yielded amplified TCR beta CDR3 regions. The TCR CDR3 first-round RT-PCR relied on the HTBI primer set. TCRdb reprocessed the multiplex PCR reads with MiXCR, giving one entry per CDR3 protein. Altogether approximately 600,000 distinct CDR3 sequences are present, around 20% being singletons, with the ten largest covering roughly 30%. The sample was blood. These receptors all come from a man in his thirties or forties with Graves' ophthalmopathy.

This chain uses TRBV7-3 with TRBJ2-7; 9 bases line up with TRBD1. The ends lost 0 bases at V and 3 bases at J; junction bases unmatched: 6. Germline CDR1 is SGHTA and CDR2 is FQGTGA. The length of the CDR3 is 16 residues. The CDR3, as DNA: TGTGCCAGCAGCTTAACGGGGTGGACAGGGGTCTACGAGCAGTACTTC. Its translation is CASSLTGWTGVYEQYF.

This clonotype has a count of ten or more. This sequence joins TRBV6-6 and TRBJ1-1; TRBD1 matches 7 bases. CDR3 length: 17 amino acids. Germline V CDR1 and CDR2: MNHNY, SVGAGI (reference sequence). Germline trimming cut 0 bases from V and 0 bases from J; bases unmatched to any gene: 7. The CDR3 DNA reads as TGTGCCAGCAGTTACTCATTATACAGGGGAATGAACACTGAAGCTTTCTTT. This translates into CASSYSLYRGMNTEAFF.

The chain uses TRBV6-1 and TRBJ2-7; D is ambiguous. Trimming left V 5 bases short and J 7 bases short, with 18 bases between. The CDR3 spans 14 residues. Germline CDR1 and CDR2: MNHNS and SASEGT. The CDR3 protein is CASSQEAVGLEQYF. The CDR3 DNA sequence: TGTGCCAGCAGTCAAGAAGCAGTTGGGTTGGAGCAGTACTTC.

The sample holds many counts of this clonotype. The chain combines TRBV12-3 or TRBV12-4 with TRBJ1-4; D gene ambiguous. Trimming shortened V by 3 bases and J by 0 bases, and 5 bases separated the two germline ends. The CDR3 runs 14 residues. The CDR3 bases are TGTGCCAGCAGTTTTGTCACAACTAATGAAAAACTGTTTTTT. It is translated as CASSFVTTNEKLFF.

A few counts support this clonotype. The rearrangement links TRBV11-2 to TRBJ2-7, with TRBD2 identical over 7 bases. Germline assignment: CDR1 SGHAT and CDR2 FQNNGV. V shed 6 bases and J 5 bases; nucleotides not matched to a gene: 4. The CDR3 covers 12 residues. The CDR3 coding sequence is TGTGCCAGCAGAAGACTAGCCCACGAGCAGTACTTC. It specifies CASRRLAHEQYF.

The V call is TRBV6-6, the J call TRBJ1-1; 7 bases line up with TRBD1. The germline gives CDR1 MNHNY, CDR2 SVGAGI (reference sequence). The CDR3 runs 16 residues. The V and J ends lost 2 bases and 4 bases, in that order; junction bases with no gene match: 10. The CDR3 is CASSYGAGGPGTEAFF. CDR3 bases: TGTGCCAGCAGTTACGGGGCAGGGGGTCCGGGCACTGAAGCTTTCTTT.

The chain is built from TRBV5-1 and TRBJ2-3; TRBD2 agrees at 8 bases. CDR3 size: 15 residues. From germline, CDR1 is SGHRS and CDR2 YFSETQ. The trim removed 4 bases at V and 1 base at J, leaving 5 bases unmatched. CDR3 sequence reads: CASSRAGLGTDTQYF. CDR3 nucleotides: TGCGCCAGCAGCCGAGCGGGACTAGGCACAGATACGCAGTATTTT.

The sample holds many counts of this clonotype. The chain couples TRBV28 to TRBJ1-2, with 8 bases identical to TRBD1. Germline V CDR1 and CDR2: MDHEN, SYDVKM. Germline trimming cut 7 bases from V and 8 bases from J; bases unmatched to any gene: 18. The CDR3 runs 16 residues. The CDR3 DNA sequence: TGTGCCAGCACTTCCAAAGGGACAGGCCTCTTGGGAGGCTACACCTTC. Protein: CASTSKGTGLLGGYTF.

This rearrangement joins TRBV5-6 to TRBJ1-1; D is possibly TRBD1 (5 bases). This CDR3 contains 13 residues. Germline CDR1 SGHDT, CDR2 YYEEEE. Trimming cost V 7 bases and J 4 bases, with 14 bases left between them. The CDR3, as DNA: TGTGCCAGCTCCTCGGGGGGACTCACTGAAGCTTTCTTT. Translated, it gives CASSSGGLTEAFF.

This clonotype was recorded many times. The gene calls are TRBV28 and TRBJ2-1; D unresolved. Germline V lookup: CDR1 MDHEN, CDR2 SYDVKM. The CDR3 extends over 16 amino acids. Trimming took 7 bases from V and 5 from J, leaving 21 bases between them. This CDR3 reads CASISRRIGLNNEQFF. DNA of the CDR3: TGTGCCAGCATCTCGAGGCGGATTGGTCTAAACAATGAGCAGTTCTTC.

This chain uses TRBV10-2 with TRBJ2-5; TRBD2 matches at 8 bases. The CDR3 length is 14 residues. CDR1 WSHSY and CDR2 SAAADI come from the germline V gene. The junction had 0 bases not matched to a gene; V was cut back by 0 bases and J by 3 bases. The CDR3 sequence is CASSESLAEETQYF. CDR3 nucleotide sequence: TGCGCCAGCAGTGAGTCACTAGCGGAAGAGACCCAGTACTTC.

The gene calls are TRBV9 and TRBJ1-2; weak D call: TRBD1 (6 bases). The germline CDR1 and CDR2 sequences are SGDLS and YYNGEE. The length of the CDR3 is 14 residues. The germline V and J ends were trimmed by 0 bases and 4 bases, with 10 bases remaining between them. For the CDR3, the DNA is TGTGCCAGCAGCGTAGAACAGGGAGGCTATGGCTACACCTTC. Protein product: CASSVEQGGYGYTF.

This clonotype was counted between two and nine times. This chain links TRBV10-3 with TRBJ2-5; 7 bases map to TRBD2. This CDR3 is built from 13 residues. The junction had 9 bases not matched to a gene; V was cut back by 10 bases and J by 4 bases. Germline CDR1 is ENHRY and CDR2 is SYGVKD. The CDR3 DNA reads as TGTGCCAGCGGGGGATACCCGAGAGAGACCCAGTACTTC. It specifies CASGGYPRETQYF.

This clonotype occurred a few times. The CDR3 spells CASSTHGTSAYGYTF. The DNA for the CDR3 is TGTGCCAGTAGTACACACGGGACATCCGCATATGGCTACACCTTC. V and J are TRBV19 and TRBJ1-2, with a possible D match to TRBD1 (6 bases). Per germline, CDR1 LNHDA and CDR2 SQIVND (reference sequence). Trimming removed 4 bases from V and 5 bases from J, with 17 bases in between. This CDR3 has 15 amino acids.

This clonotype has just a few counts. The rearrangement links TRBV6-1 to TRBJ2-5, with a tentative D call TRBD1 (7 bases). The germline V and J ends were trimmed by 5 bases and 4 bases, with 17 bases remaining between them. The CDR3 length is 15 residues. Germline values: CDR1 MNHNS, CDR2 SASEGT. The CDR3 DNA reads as TGTGCCAGCAGTTTCCAGACAGGGCGGGGAGAGACCCAGTACTTC. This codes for CASSFQTGRGETQYF.

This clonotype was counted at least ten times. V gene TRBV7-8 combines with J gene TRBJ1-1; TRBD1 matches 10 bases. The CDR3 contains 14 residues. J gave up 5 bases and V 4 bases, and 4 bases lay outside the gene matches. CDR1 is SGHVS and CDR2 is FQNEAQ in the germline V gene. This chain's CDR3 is CASSSDRGRTEAFF. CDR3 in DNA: TGTGCCAGCAGCTCAGACAGGGGGCGGACTGAAGCTTTCTTT. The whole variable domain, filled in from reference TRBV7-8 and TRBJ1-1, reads GAGVSQSPRYKVAKRGQDVALRCDPISGHVSLFWYQQALGQGPEFLTYFQNEAQLDKSGLPSDRFFAERPEGSVSTLKIQRTQQEDSAVYLCASSSDRGRTEAFFGQGTRLTVV.

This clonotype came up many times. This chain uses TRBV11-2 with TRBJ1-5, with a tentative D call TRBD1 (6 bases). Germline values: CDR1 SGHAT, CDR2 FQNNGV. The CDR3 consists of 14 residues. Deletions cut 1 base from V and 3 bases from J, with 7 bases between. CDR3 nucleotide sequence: TGTGCCAGCAGCTTAGGGGACAACAATCAGCCCCAGCATTTT. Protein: CASSLGDNNQPQHF. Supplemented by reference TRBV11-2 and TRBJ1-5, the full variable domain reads EAGVAQSPRYKIIEKRQSVAFWCNPISGHATLYWYQQILGQGPKLLIQFQNNGVVDDSQLPKDRFSAERLKGVDSTLKIQPAKLEDSAVYLCASSLGDNNQPQHFGDGTRLSIL.

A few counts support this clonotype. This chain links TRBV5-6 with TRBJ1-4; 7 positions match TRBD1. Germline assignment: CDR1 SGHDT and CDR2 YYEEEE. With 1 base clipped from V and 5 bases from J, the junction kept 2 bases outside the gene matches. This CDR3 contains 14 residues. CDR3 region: CASSLQQGNEKLFF. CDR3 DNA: TGTGCCAGCAGCTTGCAACAGGGGAATGAAAAACTGTTTTTT.

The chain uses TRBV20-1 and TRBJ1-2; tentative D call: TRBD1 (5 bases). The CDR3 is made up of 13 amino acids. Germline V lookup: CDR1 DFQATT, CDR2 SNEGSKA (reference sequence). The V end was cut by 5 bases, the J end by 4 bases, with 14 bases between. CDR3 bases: TGCAGTGCTGCCCTGGACACGGCCTATGGCTACACCTTC. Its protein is CSAALDTAYGYTF.

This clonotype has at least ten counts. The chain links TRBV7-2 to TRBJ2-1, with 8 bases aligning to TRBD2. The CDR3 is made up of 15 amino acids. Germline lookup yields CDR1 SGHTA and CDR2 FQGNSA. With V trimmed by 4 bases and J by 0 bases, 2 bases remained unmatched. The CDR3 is CASSSREASYNEQFF. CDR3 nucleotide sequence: TGTGCCAGCAGCTCGCGGGAGGCCTCCTACAATGAGCAGTTCTTC.

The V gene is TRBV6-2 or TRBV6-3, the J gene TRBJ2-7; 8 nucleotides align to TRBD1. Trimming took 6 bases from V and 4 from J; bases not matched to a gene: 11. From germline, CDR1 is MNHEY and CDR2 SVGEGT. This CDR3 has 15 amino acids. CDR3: CASRPTGAILYEQYF. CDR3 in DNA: TGTGCCAGCAGACCGACAGGGGCCATTTTGTACGAGCAGTACTTC.

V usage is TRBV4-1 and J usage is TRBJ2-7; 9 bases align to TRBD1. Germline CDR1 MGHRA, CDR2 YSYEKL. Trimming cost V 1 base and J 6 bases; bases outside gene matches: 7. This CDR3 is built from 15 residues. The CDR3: CASSQAGQGGPEQYF. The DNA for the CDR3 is TGCGCCAGCAGCCAAGCGGGACAGGGTGGGCCCGAGCAGTACTTC.

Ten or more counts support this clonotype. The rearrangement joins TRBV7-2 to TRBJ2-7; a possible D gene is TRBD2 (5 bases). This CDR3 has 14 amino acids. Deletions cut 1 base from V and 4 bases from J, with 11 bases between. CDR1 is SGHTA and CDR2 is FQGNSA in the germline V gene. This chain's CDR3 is CASSLGAERYEQYF. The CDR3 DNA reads TGTGCCAGCAGCTTAGGAGCGGAGAGATACGAGCAGTACTTC.

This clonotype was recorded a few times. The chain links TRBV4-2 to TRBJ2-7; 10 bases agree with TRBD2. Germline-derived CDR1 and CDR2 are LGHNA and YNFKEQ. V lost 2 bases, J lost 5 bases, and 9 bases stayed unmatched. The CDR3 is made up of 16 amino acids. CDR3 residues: CASSQWGEREGDEQYF. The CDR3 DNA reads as TGTGCCAGCAGCCAATGGGGGGAGCGGGAGGGGGACGAGCAGTACTTC.

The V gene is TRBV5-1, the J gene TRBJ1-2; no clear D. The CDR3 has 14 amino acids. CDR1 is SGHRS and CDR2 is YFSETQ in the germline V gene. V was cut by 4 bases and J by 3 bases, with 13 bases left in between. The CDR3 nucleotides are TGCGCCAGCAGCCCGGGGAGCATAGACTATGGCTACACCTTC. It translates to CASSPGSIDYGYTF.

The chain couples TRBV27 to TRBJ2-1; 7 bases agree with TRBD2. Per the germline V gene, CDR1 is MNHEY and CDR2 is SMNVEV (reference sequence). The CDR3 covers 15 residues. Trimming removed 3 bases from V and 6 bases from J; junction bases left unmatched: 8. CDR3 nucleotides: TGTGCCAGCAGTTTTGGAGCTAGCGGAGTCAATGAGCAGTTCTTC. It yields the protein CASSFGASGVNEQFF.